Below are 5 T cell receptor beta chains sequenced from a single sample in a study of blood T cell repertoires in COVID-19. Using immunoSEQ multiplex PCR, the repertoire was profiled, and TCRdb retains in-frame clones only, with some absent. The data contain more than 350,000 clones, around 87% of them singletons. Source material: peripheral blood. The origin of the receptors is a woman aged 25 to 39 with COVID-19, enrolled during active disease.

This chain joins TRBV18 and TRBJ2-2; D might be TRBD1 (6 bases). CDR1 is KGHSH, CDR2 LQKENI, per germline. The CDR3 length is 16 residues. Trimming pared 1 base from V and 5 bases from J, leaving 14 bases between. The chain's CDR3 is CASSPLRQASTGELFF. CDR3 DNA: TGTGCCAGCTCACCACTCAGACAGGCCTCGACCGGGGAGCTGTTTTTT.

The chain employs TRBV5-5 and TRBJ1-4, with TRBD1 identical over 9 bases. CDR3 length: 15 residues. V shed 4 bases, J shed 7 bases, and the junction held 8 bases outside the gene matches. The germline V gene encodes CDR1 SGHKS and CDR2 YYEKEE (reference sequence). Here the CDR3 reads CASSATGGSGEKLFF. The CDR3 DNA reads TGTGCCAGCAGCGCGACAGGGGGGTCGGGTGAAAAACTGTTTTTT.

DNA for the CDR3: TGTGCCAGCAGCTCGCAGGGCGCAGATACGCAGTATTTT. Its translation: CASSSQGADTQYF. This chain uses TRBV7-3 with TRBJ2-3; D might be TRBD1 (5 bases). This CDR3 comprises 13 residues. The V end lost 4 bases, the J end lost 4 bases, and 9 bases lay between the germline ends. Germline assignment: CDR1 SGHTA and CDR2 FQGTGA.

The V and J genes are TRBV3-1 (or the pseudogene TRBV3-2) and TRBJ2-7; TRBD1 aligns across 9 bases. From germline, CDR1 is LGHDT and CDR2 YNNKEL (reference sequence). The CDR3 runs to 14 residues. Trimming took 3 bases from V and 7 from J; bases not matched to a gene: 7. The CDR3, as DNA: TGTGCCAGCAGCCATATACAGGGGGCAGGGGAGCAGTACTTC. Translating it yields CASSHIQGAGEQYF.

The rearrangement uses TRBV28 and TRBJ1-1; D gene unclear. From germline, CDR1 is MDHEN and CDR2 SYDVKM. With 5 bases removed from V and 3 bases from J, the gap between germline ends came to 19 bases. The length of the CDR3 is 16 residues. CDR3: CASSPTPGEMDTEAFF. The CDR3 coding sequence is TGTGCCAGCAGTCCCACCCCCGGGGAAATGGACACTGAAGCTTTCTTT. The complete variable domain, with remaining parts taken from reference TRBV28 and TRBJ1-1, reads DVKVTQSSRYLVKRTGEKVFLECVQDMDHENMFWYRQDPGLGLRLIYFSYDVKMKEKGDIPEGYSVSREKKERFSLILESASTNQTSMYLCASSPTPGEMDTEAFFGQGTRLTVV.